The 27 T cell receptor beta chains listed next were all sequenced from one sample in a study of identical twins. One entry per CDR3 protein results from TCRdb running MiXCR on the 5' RACE reads. This sample yields some 1,700,000 distinct CDR3 sequences, of which around 33% are seen a single time; roughly 0.3% belongs to the top ten. The sequencing sample was made of cord blood. These receptors came from a newborn girl in good health.

The V call is TRBV20-1, the J call TRBJ1-5; TRBD1 matches 9 bases. CDR1 and CDR2 (germline): DFQATT, SNEGSKA (reference sequence). With V trimmed by 3 bases and J by 7 bases, 10 bases remained unmatched. The CDR3 covers 15 residues. The CDR3 protein is CSARWTGDSNQPQHF. The DNA for the CDR3 is TGCAGTGCTAGGTGGACAGGGGATTCGAACCAGCCCCAGCATTTT.

V is TRBV20-1 and J is TRBJ2-1; D gene ambiguous. Per germline, CDR1 DFQATT and CDR2 SNEGSKA (reference sequence). Trimming cost V 4 bases and J 1 base, with 14 bases left between them. The CDR3 loop spans 15 amino acids. The DNA of the CDR3 is TGCAGTGCTAAGGAGCCAAGGTTATCCTACAATGAGCAGTTCTTC. As protein: CSAKEPRLSYNEQFF.

This chain uses TRBV5-1 with TRBJ2-1, with 11 bases identical to TRBD2. Looked up from germline, CDR1 is SGHRS and CDR2 is YFSETQ. V was pared by 0 bases and J by 6 bases, with 5 bases of the junction left unmatched. The CDR3 is 16 amino acids. In DNA form, the CDR3 reads TGCGCCAGCAGCTTGGGTTTGGGACTAGCGGCCAATGAGCAGTTCTTC. This gives the protein CASSLGLGLAANEQFF.

The chain employs TRBV6-6 and TRBJ1-5, with TRBD1 matching over 7 bases. The V segment lost 8 bases and the J segment 5 bases; nucleotides outside the gene matches: 9. The CDR3 is 14 residues long. Germline V CDR1 and CDR2: MNHNY, SVGAGI (reference sequence). CDR3 region: CASGLDRVYQPQHF. For the CDR3, the DNA is TGTGCCAGCGGGCTAGACAGGGTATATCAGCCCCAGCATTTT.

The gene calls are TRBV28 and TRBJ2-7; 10 nucleotides line up with TRBD2. V trimming: 4 bases; J trimming: 7 bases; junction bases outside the gene matches: 13. Germline assignment: CDR1 MDHEN and CDR2 SYDVKM. The CDR3 runs to 16 residues. Written as DNA, the CDR3 is TGTGCCAGCAGTTATAGCGGGAGGAGGAGGTACAATGAGCAGTACTTC. This encodes CASSYSGRRRYNEQYF. The whole variable domain, remainder taken from reference TRBV28 and TRBJ2-7, is DVKVTQSSRYLVKRTGEKVFLECVQDMDHENMFWYRQDPGLGLRLIYFSYDVKMKEKGDIPEGYSVSREKKERFSLILESASTNQTSMYLCASSYSGRRRYNEQYFGPGTRLTVT.

V is TRBV7-2 and J is TRBJ2-3; a weak D match, TRBD2 (6 bases). Trimming took 5 bases from V and 4 from J, leaving 19 bases between them. Germline CDR1 and CDR2: SGHTA and FQGNSA. The length of the CDR3 is 16 residues. For the CDR3, the DNA is TGTGCCAGCAGCCCATCGACTAGTAGCCTGTCAGATACGCAGTATTTT. Encoded protein: CASSPSTSSLSDTQYF.

The V gene is TRBV5-6, the J gene TRBJ2-1; D may be TRBD2 (6 bases). The CDR3 is 15 amino acids. In germline, CDR1 is SGHDT, CDR2 YYEEEE. With 0 bases removed from V and 4 bases from J, the gap between germline ends came to 11 bases. The CDR3 DNA reads TGTGCCAGCAGCTTGGACGGGAGCCGTTACAATGAGCAGTTCTTC. Protein sequence: CASSLDGSRYNEQFF.

This clonotype was found many times. The J gene is TRBJ2-1, the V gene TRBV5-1; TRBD2 aligns across 14 bases. V lost 3 bases, J lost 4 bases, and 6 bases stayed unmatched. This CDR3 region has 17 residues. Germline loops: CDR1 SGHRS, CDR2 YFSETQ. CDR3 in DNA: TGCGCCAGCAGCTGGGGACTAGCGGGAGCTTCATACAATGAGCAGTTCTTC. Its protein product is CASSWGLAGASYNEQFF. Using reference TRBV5-1 and TRBJ2-1 for the parts outside the CDR3, the full variable domain is KAGVTQTPRYLIKTRGQQVTLSCSPISGHRSVSWYQQTPGQGLQFLFEYFSETQRNKGNFPGRFSGRQFSNSRSEMNVSTLELGDSALYLCASSWGLAGASYNEQFFGPGTRLTVL.

CDR3 amino acids: CASSWTVGAIYNEQFF. In nucleotides, the CDR3 is TGTGCCAGCAGCTGGACGGTGGGGGCCATCTACAATGAGCAGTTCTTC. V and J are TRBV5-6 and TRBJ2-1, with D possibly TRBD1 on 6 matching bases. V dropped 3 bases and J dropped 3 bases, with 16 bases sitting between them. This CDR3 spans 16 amino acids. Germline V CDR1 and CDR2: SGHDT, YYEEEE.

This clonotype was recorded only once. This chain connects TRBV2 to TRBJ2-2, with 10 nucleotides matching TRBD2. This CDR3 is built from 16 residues. CDR1 is SNHLY and CDR2 is FYNNEI in the germline V gene. The trim removed 5 bases at V and 5 bases at J, leaving 8 bases unmatched. DNA of the CDR3: TGTGCCAGCAGTTTCCTAGCGGGGGCGGGGACCGGGGAGCTGTTTTTT. Its protein product is CASSFLAGAGTGELFF.

This clonotype was seen at least ten times. This rearrangement joins TRBV12-3 or TRBV12-4 to TRBJ2-3, with 9 bases that match TRBD1. With 6 bases clipped from V and 3 bases from J, the junction kept 7 bases outside the gene matches. The CDR3 spans 15 residues. The CDR3 bases are TGTGCCAGCAGCTCCCGGGACAGGGCTACAGATACGCAGTATTTT. Its protein is CASSSRDRATDTQYF.

This chain joins TRBV2 and TRBJ2-2, with unresolved D. The germline gives CDR1 SNHLY, CDR2 FYNNEI. The V and J ends lost 1 base and 1 base respectively, with 7 bases between them. This CDR3 has 15 residues. The CDR3 region has the DNA TGTGCCAGCAGTGAAGAGGCACTGAACACCGGGGAGCTGTTTTTT. Protein product: CASSEEALNTGELFF.

This clonotype was seen a few times. This rearrangement joins TRBV5-1 to TRBJ2-1; D is ambiguous. The DNA end is a closer match to TRBJ2-7, so the J assignment may be wrong. CDR1 and CDR2 (germline): SGHRS, YFSETQ. The CDR3 is made up of 16 amino acids. CDR3 in DNA: TGCGCCAGCAGCTACCGAATCGCGAGCTCCTACAATGAGCAGTACTTC. Translating gives CASSYRIASSYNEQYF.

In this sample, this clonotype turned up a few times. J is TRBJ1-4 and V is TRBV14; D perhaps matches TRBD1 (5 bases). V lost 4 bases, J lost 4 bases, and 13 bases lay in between. CDR3 length equals 15 residues. CDR1 and CDR2 (germline): SGHDN, FVKESK. The CDR3: CASSLLGGYNEKLFF. CDR3 nucleotide sequence: TGTGCCAGCAGCCTTCTGGGGGGATATAATGAAAAACTGTTTTTT. Combining the CDR3 with reference TRBV14 and TRBJ1-4 gives the whole variable domain EAGVTQFPSHSVIEKGQTVTLRCDPISGHDNLYWYRRVMGKEIKFLLHFVKESKQDESGMPNNRFLAERTGGTYSTLKVQPAELEDSGVYFCASSLLGGYNEKLFFGSGTQLSVL.

The rearrangement joins TRBV7-2 to TRBJ2-5, with 7 positions matching TRBD2. V lost 0 bases, J lost 11 bases, and 9 bases stayed unmatched. The CDR3 spans 14 residues. The germline V gene encodes CDR1 SGHTA and CDR2 FQGNSA. CDR3 bases: TGTGCCAGCAGCTTAGCGGGGGGGGATCTGGAGCAGTACTTC. Translation gives CASSLAGGDLEQYF.

The J gene is TRBJ1-4, the V gene TRBV10-3; possibly TRBD1 for D (5 bases). The V end was cut by 5 bases, the J end by 4 bases, with 14 bases between. CDR3 length: 15 amino acids. Germline V CDR1 and CDR2: ENHRY, SYGVKD. CDR3 DNA sequence: TGTGCCATCAGTAATAGGGGATATGGTAATGAAAAACTGTTTTTT. It encodes CAISNRGYGNEKLFF.

V gene TRBV7-8 combines with J gene TRBJ1-1; D is ambiguous. Between the trimmed V and J ends, which lost 1 base and 7 bases, there was a span of 7 bases. CDR3 length: 12 amino acids. Per germline, CDR1 SGHVS and CDR2 FQNEAQ. CDR3 amino acids: CASSLVDDEAFF. The CDR3 coding sequence is TGTGCCAGCAGCTTAGTGGACGATGAAGCTTTCTTT.

This clonotype was recorded a few times. The rearrangement joins TRBV29-1 to TRBJ1-1; 7 nucleotides line up with TRBD1. The CDR3 is made up of 13 amino acids. Germline CDR1 reads SQVTM; CDR2 reads ANQGSEA. With 4 bases clipped from V and 3 bases from J, the junction kept 5 bases outside the gene matches. CDR3 sequence (DNA): TGCAGCGTTGTAGGTCAGGGGGACACTGAAGCTTTCTTT. The encoded protein is CSVVGQGDTEAFF.

This clonotype turned up a few times. The genes are TRBV7-2 and TRBJ2-7, with TRBD2 matching 10 bases. CDR1 and CDR2 from the germline V gene are SGHTA and FQGNSA. The CDR3 is made up of 18 amino acids. V lost 1 base to trimming and J lost 3 bases; unmatched junction nucleotides: 12. The CDR3 sequence is CASSLVVWLAGVGYEQYF. Here the CDR3 DNA reads TGTGCCAGCAGCTTAGTCGTTTGGCTAGCGGGAGTAGGCTACGAGCAGTACTTC.

This clonotype was observed many times. V usage is TRBV20-1 and J usage is TRBJ2-3; 8 nucleotides agree with TRBD2. CDR1 DFQATT and CDR2 SNEGSKA come from the germline V gene (reference sequence). V shed 2 bases and J 3 bases; nucleotides not matched to a gene: 4. The CDR3 is made up of 14 amino acids. CDR3 protein: CSARTGGGTDTQYF. In DNA, the CDR3 is TGCAGTGCTAGAACTGGCGGGGGGACAGATACGCAGTATTTT.

This clonotype was counted ten times or more. V usage is TRBV12-3 or TRBV12-4 and J usage is TRBJ2-4; D is possibly TRBD1 (6 bases). The CDR3 is 16 amino acids. V was trimmed by 5 bases and J by 8 bases, leaving 22 bases between them. The CDR3 loop reads CASSPSQGQLGHIQYF. The CDR3 nucleotides read TGTGCCAGCAGTCCCTCACAGGGCCAATTAGGTCACATTCAGTACTTC.

The rearrangement joins TRBV14 to TRBJ1-2; D is perhaps TRBD1 (6 bases). The V gene lost 8 bases and the J gene lost 0 bases, with 13 bases spanning the gap. Germline-derived CDR1 and CDR2 are SGHDN and FVKESK. The CDR3 loop spans 14 amino acids. CDR3 protein: CASRSTGSNYGYTF. In DNA form, the CDR3 reads TGTGCCAGCCGATCGACAGGATCTAACTATGGCTACACCTTC.

The chain couples TRBV7-9 to TRBJ2-1; no clear D. The CDR3 runs to 15 residues. The V end lost 2 bases, the J end lost 2 bases, and 10 bases lay between the germline ends. Germline V gene lookup returns CDR1 SEHNR and CDR2 FQNEAQ (reference sequence). The CDR3 sequence: CASSLLSGAYNEQFF. The DNA for the CDR3 is TGTGCCAGCAGCTTACTCTCCGGAGCCTACAATGAGCAGTTCTTC.

This sequence joins TRBV20-1 and TRBJ2-3; unclear D gene. The CDR3 consists of 10 residues. Germline values: CDR1 DFQATT, CDR2 SNEGSKA (reference sequence). Between the trimmed V and J ends, which lost 5 bases and 12 bases, there was a span of 12 bases. The CDR3 bases are TGCAGTGCTCCACAGCTTCCACAGTATTTT. Protein product: CSAPQLPQYF.

A few counts support this clonotype. In nucleotides, the CDR3 is TGTGCCAGCAGTGGACCAGTCTATAATTCACCCCTCCACTTT. This encodes CASSGPVYNSPLHF. The chain recombines TRBV2 with TRBJ1-6; D is unresolved. Germline CDR1 SNHLY, CDR2 FYNNEI. V dropped 4 bases and J dropped 3 bases, with 7 bases sitting between them. The CDR3 consists of 14 residues.

The genes are TRBV3-1 and TRBJ2-1; the match to TRBD2 covers 8 bases. The CDR3 spans 22 residues. CDR1 and CDR2 (germline): LGHDT, YNNKEL (reference sequence). The trim removed 1 base at V and 0 bases at J, leaving 20 bases unmatched. The CDR3 loop is CASSQVSTGWASGPSSYNEQFF. In nucleotides, the CDR3 is TGTGCCAGCAGCCAAGTTAGCACAGGGTGGGCTAGCGGGCCGAGCTCCTACAATGAGCAGTTCTTC.

The sample holds a few counts of this clonotype. This sequence joins TRBV12-3 or TRBV12-4 and TRBJ2-7; D gene uncertain. Trimming left V 9 bases short and J 0 bases short, with 18 bases between. This CDR3 comprises 15 residues. The DNA for the CDR3 is TGTGCCAGTTTAGGACGATTAAAAAGCTCCTACGAGCAGTACTTC. This translates into CASLGRLKSSYEQYF.